A selection of T cell receptor beta chains follows, all from one sample in a study of resident and recirculating memory T cells in vitiligo. Sequenced by immunoSEQ multiplex PCR; TCRdb stores in-frame clones only, minus some. The sample records 70,000 to 85,000 clones, roughly nine tenths being singletons. Sequencing was carried out using blood. These receptor sequences come from a male donor with vitiligo. Each CDR3 is given with its conserved first and last residue. A D gene is named only where the DNA matches it firmly. Some rows mark clone size as missing; the rest say once, few, many or name a class of expanded clone.

d_call clone_size j_call v_call cdr3_aa cdr3_nt
TRBD1 - TRBJ2-7 TRBV7-9 CASSSPGQTYEQYF TGTGCCAGCAGCTCCCCGGGACAGACCTACGAGCAGTACTTC
TRBD1 - TRBJ2-7 TRBV10-3 CAISESGTAYEQYF TGTGCCATCAGTGAGTCCGGGACAGCCTACGAGCAGTACTTC
TRBD1 - TRBJ2-7 TRBV5-1 CASSLFLGQDYSYEQYF TGCGCCAGCAGCTTGTTCCTGGGACAGGATTATTCCTACGAGCAGTACTTC
TRBD2 - TRBJ2-7 TRBV28 CASSFASGGTNEQYF TGTGCCAGCAGTTTCGCTAGCGGGGGGACAAACGAGCAGTACTTC
TRBD2 - TRBJ2-3 TRBV7-2 CASSSLAGGQDTQYF TGTGCCAGCAGCTCATTAGCGGGGGGGCAAGATACGCAGTATTTT
- - TRBJ1-3 TRBV4-1 CASSPAGDPVSGNTIYF TGCGCCAGCAGCCCGGCAGGGGACCCGGTCTCTGGAAACACCATATATTTT
TRBD1 - TRBJ1-2 TRBV5-1 CASRVGQGSVYTF TGCGCCAGCAGGGTCGGACAGGGATCTGTCTACACCTTC
- once TRBJ2-2 TRBV13 CASSFSGATGELFF TGTGCCAGCAGCTTTTCAGGGGCCACCGGGGAGCTGTTTTTT
TRBD1 - TRBJ2-2 TRBV6-4 CASSDSYRGGGELFF TGTGCCAGCAGTGACTCGTACAGGGGCGGCGGGGAGCTGTTTTTT
TRBD1 - TRBJ1-1 TRBV27 CASSQIAGTGIPETEAFF TGTGCCAGCAGCCAAATAGCCGGGACAGGTATACCCGAGACTGAAGCTTTCTTT
- - TRBJ1-2 TRBV19 CASSRDANYGYTF TGTGCCAGTAGCCGCGATGCTAACTATGGCTACACCTTC
TRBD1 - TRBJ1-2 TRBV28 CASSETGANHGYTF TGTGCCAGCAGTGAGACAGGGGCAAACCATGGCTACACCTTC
TRBD2 - TRBJ2-2 TRBV28 CASSFLLAGVTGELFF TGTGCCAGCAGTTTTCTCCTAGCGGGGGTAACCGGGGAGCTGTTTTTT
TRBD1 - TRBJ2-2 TRBV11-3 CASSPDRGWELFF TGTGCCAGCAGCCCCGACAGGGGGTGGGAGCTGTTTTTT
- - TRBJ1-2 TRBV7-9 CASSLGGEGGGYTF TGTGCCAGCAGCTTAGGAGGGGAGGGCGGTGGCTACACCTTC
- - TRBJ1-3 TRBV12-5 CASGRGEGNTIYF TGTGCTAGTGGTCGGGGGGAGGGAAACACCATATATTTT
TRBD1 few TRBJ1-2 TRBV27 CASSRDRGGYTF TGTGCCAGCAGCCGGGACAGGGGTGGCTACACCTTC
TRBD1 - TRBJ1-1 TRBV28 CASSRDREVTEAFF TGTGCCAGCAGTCGGGACAGGGAGGTTACTGAAGCTTTCTTT
- few TRBJ1-2 TRBV20-1 CSASEGRDTF TGCAGTGCGTCAGAAGGGAGGGACACCTTC
- - TRBJ1-4 TRBV29-1 CSGLTDEKLFF TGCAGCGGACTGACCGATGAAAAACTGTTTTTT
TRBD2 - TRBJ2-3 TRBV9 CASTSGGPYTDTQYF TGTGCCAGCACCTCGGGGGGGCCTTACACAGATACGCAGTATTTT
- - TRBJ1-2 TRBV2 CASPPDIGNYGYTF TGTGCCAGCCCCCCTGACATCGGAAACTATGGCTACACCTTC
TRBD1 once TRBJ2-5 TRBV18 CASSFTGGLQETQYF TGTGCCAGCTCATTCACAGGGGGCCTACAAGAGACCCAGTACTTC
- - TRBJ1-2 TRBV5-8 CASSLEGWEGNYGYTF TGTGCCAGCAGCTTGGAGGGATGGGAGGGGAACTATGGCTACACCTTC
- - TRBJ2-7 TRBV6-1 CASSETGYEQYF TGTGCCAGCAGTGAGACGGGCTACGAGCAGTACTTC
- - TRBJ1-1 TRBV21-1 CASSKRVRGTEAFF TGTGCCAGCAGCAAAAGAGTCAGGGGCACTGAAGCTTTCTTT
TRBD1 - TRBJ2-1 TRBV5-6 CASSGTGTEFF TGTGCCAGCAGCGGGACCGGGACAGAGTTCTTC
TRBD2 - TRBJ2-7 TRBV7-2 CASSLVNGGEHEQYF TGTGCCAGCAGCTTAGTAAACGGGGGGGAACACGAGCAGTACTTC
TRBD1 - TRBJ1-2 TRBV29-1 CSVIWTGVNYGYTF TGCAGCGTTATCTGGACAGGGGTAAACTATGGCTACACCTTC
TRBD1 once TRBJ2-7 TRBV27 CASRRRQGVYYEQYF TGTGCCAGCCGAAGAAGACAGGGCGTTTACTACGAGCAGTACTTC
TRBD1 once TRBJ1-4 TRBV7-9 CASSPRTGEKLFF TGTGCCAGCAGCCCTAGGACAGGGGAAAAACTGTTTTTT
TRBD2 - TRBJ2-6 TRBV9 CASSVDGGAGANVLTF TGTGCCAGCAGCGTAGATGGGGGGGCTGGGGCCAACGTCCTGACTTTC
- - TRBJ2-5 TRBV5-1 CASSRGDPNGRETQYF TGCGCCAGCAGCCGGGGTGACCCCAATGGGCGGGAGACCCAGTACTTC
- - TRBJ1-5 TRBV19 CASTRTPQQPQHF TGTGCCAGTACGCGGACACCGCAACAGCCCCAGCATTTT
TRBD1 - TRBJ2-7 TRBV11-2 CASSFGQGGYEQYF TGTGCCAGCAGCTTCGGACAGGGAGGCTACGAGCAGTACTTC
- few TRBJ1-5 TRBV19 CASLSESGGNQPQHF TGTGCCAGTCTTTCAGAGTCGGGGGGCAATCAGCCCCAGCATTTT
- - TRBJ1-1 TRBV5-6 CASSFGQLNTEAFF TGTGCCAGCAGCTTTGGTCAGTTGAACACTGAAGCTTTCTTT
- - TRBJ1-1 TRBV7-9 CASSLGGKAEAFF TGTGCCAGCAGCTTAGGAGGGAAGGCTGAAGCTTTCTTT
- - TRBJ1-6 TRBV7-2 CASSSQGINSPLHF TGTGCCAGCAGCTCGCAGGGTATCAATTCACCCCTCCACTTT
TRBD1 - TRBJ2-7 TRBV11-1 CASSLRQGVRNEQYF TGTGCCAGCAGCCTAAGACAGGGGGTTCGGAACGAGCAGTACTTC
- - TRBJ2-1 TRBV4-1 CASSQVGGAYNEQFF TGCGCCAGCAGCCAAGTAGGGGGGGCCTACAATGAGCAGTTCTTC
- - TRBJ2-7 TRBV11-3 CASSLGSGEQYF TGTGCCAGCAGCTTAGGGTCAGGCGAGCAGTACTTC
- - TRBJ2-1 TRBV11-2 CASSLAMVGPYNEQFF TGTGCCAGCAGCTTAGCAATGGTCGGTCCCTACAATGAGCAGTTCTTC
- few TRBJ1-1 TRBV19 CASRAGPGSTEAFF TGTGCCAGTAGGGCAGGGCCCGGAAGCACTGAAGCTTTCTTT
TRBD1 - TRBJ1-5 TRBV6-5 CASSYQGTGGFTQHF TGTGCCAGCAGTTACCAAGGGACAGGGGGTTTTACCCAGCATTTT
- - TRBJ1-2 TRBV7-8 CASSLALGGDYGYTF TGTGCCAGCAGCTTAGCCTTGGGAGGGGACTATGGCTACACCTTC
- - TRBJ2-3 TRBV11-2 CASSREADTQYF TGTGCCAGCAGCCGAGAGGCAGATACGCAGTATTTT
TRBD1 - TRBJ1-2 TRBV6-1 CASSERDRRYPFNYGYTF TGTGCCAGCAGTGAGAGGGACAGGCGTTACCCTTTTAACTATGGCTACACCTTC
TRBD1 - TRBJ2-2 TRBV29-1 CSVSSPEGAGVFGELFF TGCAGCGTCTCAAGTCCTGAGGGGGCAGGGGTGTTTGGGGAGCTGTTTTTT
- once TRBJ2-1 TRBV7-2 CASSTDGVGNEQFF TGTGCCAGCAGCACAGACGGGGTTGGCAATGAGCAGTTCTTC
- - TRBJ1-6 TRBV5-4 CASSLGRSSYNSPLHF TGTGCCAGCAGCTTGGGGAGGAGCTCCTATAATTCACCCCTCCACTTT
- - TRBJ2-7 TRBV28 CASTHPGTYEQYF TGTGCCAGCACCCACCCCGGGACCTACGAGCAGTACTTC
- - TRBJ2-1 TRBV21-1 CASSKERFGGMGFF TGTGCCAGCAGCAAAGAGCGGTTTGGGGGGATGGGGTTCTTC
- few TRBJ2-2 TRBV6-4 CASSDSSTGELFF TGTGCCAGCAGTGACTCCAGCACCGGGGAGCTGTTTTTT
- - TRBJ2-7 TRBV19 CASSIESSYEQYF TGTGCCAGTAGTATAGAGAGCTCCTACGAGCAGTACTTC
- - TRBJ2-7 TRBV7-6 CASSLEGRGTTYEQYF TGTGCCAGCAGCTTAGAAGGCAGGGGCACGACCTACGAGCAGTACTTC
TRBD1 - TRBJ2-7 TRBV6-1 CASRLGTGKSYEQYF TGTGCCAGCAGGCTCGGGACAGGGAAGTCCTACGAGCAGTACTTC
- - TRBJ1-5 TRBV10-3 CAISGAGDQPQHF TGTGCCATCAGTGGGGCAGGGGATCAGCCCCAGCATTTT
TRBD2 - TRBJ2-3 TRBV4-1 CASSQALAGIRPSTDTQYF TGCGCCAGCAGCCAAGCGCTAGCGGGGATTCGACCTAGCACAGATACGCAGTATTTT
TRBD1 once TRBJ2-2 TRBV6-5 CASSSDPGQHRELFF TGTGCCAGCAGTTCCGATCCGGGACAGCACCGGGAGCTGTTTTTT